The TCR beta chain under discussion was sequenced for a study of T cells in Graves' hyperthyroidism and ophthalmopathy. Graves' hyperthyroidism was deemed stable absent ophthalmopathy progression within 18 months. From RNA transcripts, TCR beta CDR3 regions were amplified. The HTBI primer set was used in a first-round RT-PCR of the TCR CDR3. TCRdb reprocessed the multiplex PCR reads with MiXCR, giving one entry per CDR3 protein. The sample shows some 600,000 distinct CDR3 sequences, approximately 44% of them seen only once. Looked up from germline, CDR1 is MGHDK and CDR2 is SYGVNS. This CDR3 has 13 amino acids. With 0 bases removed from V and 2 bases from J, the gap between germline ends came to 4 bases. In its sample, this clonotype was seen many times.

The source of this sequence is a woman aged 18 to 35 with Graves' hyperthyroidism. Source material: peripheral blood or thyroid tissue (not recorded which). The V call is TRBV25-1, the J call TRBJ1-2; D is uncertain. CDR3 amino acids: CASSEYSNYGYTF. DNA for the CDR3: TGTGCCAGCAGTGAATACAGCAACTATGGCTACACCTTC.